What follows are 28 T cell receptor beta chains derived from one specimen sequenced in a study of blood T cell repertoires in COVID-19. This table comes from immunoSEQ multiplex PCR, and its TCRdb copy is limited to in-frame clones, with some not included. The sample carries around 160,000 clones, about 86% recorded once. The source material was peripheral blood. The receptors were gathered from a woman in her sixties or seventies with COVID-19, enrolled during active disease.

The rearrangement joins TRBV29-1 to TRBJ2-5, with a possible D match to TRBD1 (6 bases). Trimming removed 7 bases from V and 1 base from J, with 10 bases in between. This CDR3 comprises 12 residues. CDR1 is SQVTM and CDR2 is ANQGSEA in the germline V gene. CDR3 loop: CSAGQLQETQYF. Written as DNA, the CDR3 is TGCAGCGCAGGACAGCTCCAAGAGACCCAGTACTTC.

The chain recombines TRBV5-1 with TRBJ1-1, with TRBD1 matching over 7 bases. The V and J ends lost 6 bases and 1 base, in that order; junction bases with no gene match: 9. The length of the CDR3 is 15 residues. The V gene's germline CDR1 is SGHRS and CDR2 YFSETQ. In DNA, the CDR3 is TGCGCCAGCAACCCGGGACAGACGAGGAACACTGAAGCTTTCTTT. It codes for CASNPGQTRNTEAFF. Drawing the rest from reference TRBV5-1 and TRBJ1-1, the complete variable domain is KAGVTQTPRYLIKTRGQQVTLSCSPISGHRSVSWYQQTPGQGLQFLFEYFSETQRNKGNFPGRFSGRQFSNSRSEMNVSTLELGDSALYLCASNPGQTRNTEAFFGQGTRLTVV.

The chain recombines TRBV2 with TRBJ2-1; D is perhaps TRBD2 (7 bases). The CDR3 consists of 16 residues. V was cut by 2 bases and J by 0 bases, with 11 bases left in between. Germline CDR1 SNHLY, CDR2 FYNNEI. The CDR3 spells CASSELAGASYNEQFF. In nucleotides, the CDR3 is TGTGCCAGCAGTGAACTGGCGGGGGCCTCCTACAATGAGCAGTTCTTC. Filled out from reference TRBV2 and TRBJ2-1, the complete variable domain reads EPEVTQTPSHQVTQMGQEVILRCVPISNHLYFYWYRQILGQKVEFLVSFYNNEISEKSEIFDDQFSVERPDGSNFTLKIRSTKLEDSAMYFCASSELAGASYNEQFFGPGTRLTVL.

The gene calls are TRBV27 and TRBJ1-5, with 8 nucleotides matching TRBD1. V gave up 5 bases and J gave up 0 bases; unmatched junction bases: 12. Per germline, CDR1 MNHEY and CDR2 SMNVEV (reference sequence). The CDR3 totals 18 residues. CDR3 amino acids: CASSKTGALSSSNQPQHF. CDR3 nucleotide sequence: TGTGCCAGCAGTAAGACAGGGGCCCTATCTTCTAGCAATCAGCCCCAGCATTTT.

The chain recombines TRBV10-3 with TRBJ2-3; tentatively, D is TRBD1 (5 bases). V was cut by 3 bases and J by 5 bases, with 18 bases left in between. Germline lookup yields CDR1 ENHRY and CDR2 SYGVKD. The CDR3 extends over 16 amino acids. The CDR3 nucleotides are TGTGCCATCAGTGATCACCGGCTAAGCCAGGGAGATACGCAGTATTTT. It yields the protein CAISDHRLSQGDTQYF.

V gene TRBV7-2 combines with J gene TRBJ2-1; the match to TRBD1 covers 8 bases. Per germline, CDR1 SGHTA and CDR2 FQGNSA. The CDR3 is made up of 15 amino acids. The junction had 11 bases not matched to a gene; V was cut back by 5 bases and J by 8 bases. The CDR3 nucleotides read TGTGCCAGCAGCCTCTACAGGGGGGATGAGGATGAGCAGTTCTTC. Amino acid sequence: CASSLYRGDEDEQFF.

The chain joins TRBV11-1 to TRBJ2-1, with D unclear. The CDR3 length is 14 residues. Trimming removed 3 bases from V and 7 bases from J, with 13 bases in between. The germline CDR1 and CDR2 sequences are SGHAT and FQDESV (reference sequence). The CDR3 is CASSFRLEPNEQFF. DNA of the CDR3: TGTGCCAGCAGCTTTCGACTGGAGCCGAATGAGCAGTTCTTC.

The chain has TRBV18 and TRBJ1-3; D gene ambiguous. Germline V gene sequence: CDR1 KGHSH, CDR2 LQKENI. V was pared by 2 bases and J by 4 bases, with 6 bases between. The CDR3 is 13 residues long. For the CDR3, the DNA is TGTGCCAGCTCACCAGTCTTGGGAAACACCATATATTTT. It yields the protein CASSPVLGNTIYF.

This sequence joins TRBV5-1 and TRBJ2-7; D may be TRBD1 (5 bases). Looked up from germline, CDR1 is SGHRS and CDR2 is YFSETQ. The CDR3 totals 16 residues. The V end was cut by 0 bases, the J end by 1 base, with 14 bases between. The CDR3 DNA reads TGCGCCAGCAGCTTGGGTCCGACAGCGTTGTCCTACGAGCAGTACTTC. This gives the protein CASSLGPTALSYEQYF.

This chain connects TRBV3-1 (or the pseudogene TRBV3-2) to TRBJ1-2; 7 bases align to TRBD1. The J segment lost 5 bases and the V segment lost 4 bases, leaving 4 bases of the junction unmatched. The germline gives CDR1 LGHDT, CDR2 YNNKEL (reference sequence). This CDR3 has 13 amino acids. The CDR3 DNA is TGTGCCAGCAGCCCGGAGACAGGGTATGGCTACACCTTC. Translation: CASSPETGYGYTF.

V and J are TRBV5-6 and TRBJ1-5; D perhaps matches TRBD1 (5 bases). V shed 4 bases and J shed 6 bases, with 23 bases lying between them. The germline V gene encodes CDR1 SGHDT and CDR2 YYEEEE. The CDR3 is 17 amino acids. CDR3 sequence: CASSKARSGIVGQPQHF. The CDR3 DNA sequence: TGTGCCAGCAGCAAGGCCCGATCAGGGATTGTAGGTCAGCCCCAGCATTTT.

The gene calls are TRBV6-5 and TRBJ2-3; D call uncertain. The germline gives CDR1 MNHEY, CDR2 SVGAGI. The CDR3 loop spans 12 amino acids. V was trimmed by 8 bases and J by 4 bases, leaving 10 bases between them. The CDR3 sequence is CASGWSADTQYF. The CDR3 DNA follows: TGTGCCAGCGGTTGGTCGGCAGATACGCAGTATTTT.

The rearrangement joins TRBV19 to TRBJ1-4; D is perhaps TRBD1 (6 bases). CDR3 size: 15 residues. Germline V gene lookup returns CDR1 LNHDA and CDR2 SQIVND (reference sequence). The V end was cut by 5 bases, the J end by 4 bases, with 14 bases between. CDR3 sequence: CASSPRQVINEKLFF. Here the CDR3 DNA reads TGTGCCAGTAGTCCTCGACAGGTTATTAATGAAAAACTGTTTTTT. Combining the CDR3 with reference TRBV19 and TRBJ1-4 gives the whole variable domain DGGITQSPKYLFRKEGQNVTLSCEQNLNHDAMYWYRQDPGQGLRLIYYSQIVNDFQKGDIAEGYSVSREKKESFPLTVTSAQKNPTAFYLCASSPRQVINEKLFFGSGTQLSVL.

The V and J genes are TRBV9 and TRBJ1-1; 11 positions agree with TRBD1. The V gene's germline CDR1 is SGDLS and CDR2 YYNGEE. The length of the CDR3 is 15 residues. V lost 0 bases to trimming and J lost 5 bases; unmatched junction nucleotides: 3. The CDR3 here is CASSVAGTGGTEAFF. In DNA, the CDR3 is TGTGCCAGCAGCGTAGCCGGGACAGGGGGTACTGAAGCTTTCTTT.

V gene TRBV6-7 combines with J gene TRBJ1-5; D is ambiguous. TRBV6-7 is noted as an ORF with a role that remains uncertain. The CDR3 sequence is 15 residues long. V shed 4 bases and J shed 9 bases, with 19 bases lying between them. CDR3 DNA sequence: TGTGCCAGCAGTTCCCGAGTGTCGGACTTGCCGCCCCAGCATTTT. Translated: CASSSRVSDLPPQHF.

V and J are TRBV11-1 and TRBJ2-7; D gene ambiguous. The CDR3 extends over 14 amino acids. The V end lost 8 bases, the J end lost 5 bases, and 19 bases lay between the germline ends. CDR1 is SGHAT, CDR2 FQDESV, per germline (reference sequence). The CDR3 sequence: CASAAERSPHEQYF. Here the CDR3 DNA reads TGTGCCAGCGCCGCTGAGAGGTCCCCTCACGAGCAGTACTTC.

The chain couples TRBV30 to TRBJ1-6; D is possibly TRBD1 (5 bases). Germline V gene sequence: CDR1 GTSNPN, CDR2 SVGIG (reference sequence). The germline V and J ends were trimmed by 0 bases and 10 bases, with 13 bases remaining between them. There are 14 residues in the CDR3. The chain's CDR3 is CAWSVRTGESPLHF. CDR3 sequence (DNA): TGTGCCTGGAGTGTAAGAACGGGGGAATCACCCCTCCACTTT.

This clone has only one observation. This sequence joins TRBV11-2 and TRBJ1-1, with 7 bases identical to TRBD1. After removal of 1 base from V and 2 bases from J, the junction contained 4 bases not matched to a gene. Germline lookup yields CDR1 SGHAT and CDR2 FQNNGV. The CDR3 runs 15 residues. CDR3: CASSLGDRVNTEAFF. Here the CDR3 DNA reads TGTGCCAGCAGCTTAGGGGACAGAGTAAACACTGAAGCTTTCTTT. Using reference TRBV11-2 and TRBJ1-1 for the parts outside the CDR3, the full variable domain is EAGVAQSPRYKIIEKRQSVAFWCNPISGHATLYWYQQILGQGPKLLIQFQNNGVVDDSQLPKDRFSAERLKGVDSTLKIQPAKLEDSAVYLCASSLGDRVNTEAFFGQGTRLTVV.

V usage is TRBV6-4 and J usage is TRBJ1-6, with no clear D. This CDR3 is built from 15 residues. The ends were cut back, 0 bases at V and 4 bases at J, with 7 bases in the middle. Germline V CDR1 and CDR2: MRHNA, SNTAGT. CDR3 sequence (DNA): TGTGCCAGCAGTGACTCACGGGGTTATAATTCACCCCTCCACTTT. This gives the protein CASSDSRGYNSPLHF.

The rearrangement links TRBV5-1 to TRBJ2-3; D is uncertain. Germline V lookup: CDR1 SGHRS, CDR2 YFSETQ. The CDR3 has 14 amino acids. V shed 0 bases and J shed 5 bases, with 10 bases lying between them. CDR3 nucleotides: TGCGCCAGCAGCTTGGAGTCCGCCGGAGATACGCAGTATTTT. This codes for CASSLESAGDTQYF.

The chain recombines TRBV15 with TRBJ2-5, with 8 bases that match TRBD2. J gave up 1 base and V 4 bases, and 5 bases lay outside the gene matches. CDR3 length: 15 amino acids. Germline CDR1 reads LNHNV; CDR2 reads YYDKDF (reference sequence). The CDR3 sequence is CATSIQSGGQETQYF. The CDR3 region has the DNA TGTGCCACCAGCATCCAAAGCGGGGGCCAAGAGACCCAGTACTTC.

The chain has TRBV6-5 and TRBJ1-1; 7 bases align to TRBD1. V lost 2 bases, J lost 3 bases, and 3 bases stayed unmatched. The CDR3 totals 14 residues. CDR1 and CDR2 from the germline V gene are MNHEY and SVGAGI. The CDR3 sequence: CASSYTTGHTEAFF. For the CDR3, the DNA is TGTGCCAGCAGTTACACGACAGGGCACACTGAAGCTTTCTTT.

This clone was found once. The CDR3 reads CASSDRARGQPQHF. The CDR3 DNA reads as TGTGCCAGCAGTGACCGCGCCAGGGGGCAGCCCCAGCATTTT. The rearrangement links TRBV2 to TRBJ1-5; 7 bases agree with TRBD1. Germline lookup yields CDR1 SNHLY and CDR2 FYNNEI. The ends lost 3 bases at V and 7 bases at J; junction bases unmatched: 6. This CDR3 is built from 14 residues.

For the CDR3, the DNA is TGCGCCAGCAGCGAGACAGGGGGAGTCTATTCACCCCTCCACTTT. It yields the protein CASSETGGVYSPLHF. This chain connects TRBV5-1 to TRBJ1-6, with 9 bases aligning to TRBD1. Germline CDR1 reads SGHRS; CDR2 reads YFSETQ. Unmatched junction bases numbered 7, after V lost 4 bases and J lost 8 bases. The CDR3 runs to 15 residues.

This chain uses TRBV24-1 with TRBJ2-3; 8 bases fit TRBD1. V was clipped by 9 bases and J by 2 bases; unmatched bases: 12. The CDR3 is made up of 16 amino acids. Germline lookup yields CDR1 KGHDR and CDR2 SFDVKD. The CDR3 nucleotides are TGTGCCACCTCCCAGGGGGCTCGTACGTTCACAGATACGCAGTATTTT. It specifies CATSQGARTFTDTQYF.

The gene calls are TRBV9 and TRBJ1-2, with D possibly TRBD1 on 6 matching bases. This CDR3 region has 15 residues. Germline V gene data show CDR1 as SGDLS and CDR2 as YYNGEE. Trimming left V 0 bases short and J 10 bases short, with 19 bases between. In DNA form, the CDR3 reads TGTGCCAGCAGCGTAGGGGGGCTGGGACACCTAAACTACACCTTC. Translating gives CASSVGGLGHLNYTF.

In the case of this clone: The same CDR3 also results from other DNA sequences found in this sample. The V gene is TRBV24-1, the J gene TRBJ2-1, with D possibly being TRBD2 (5 bases). The germline V and J ends were trimmed by 4 bases and 2 bases, with 11 bases remaining between them. Germline V gives CDR1 KGHDR, CDR2 SFDVKD. CDR3 length: 15 amino acids. The CDR3 DNA is TGTGCCACCAGTGACCCCTCCGGGACCTACAATGAGCAGTTCTTC. Its translation is CATSDPSGTYNEQFF.

CDR3 sequence (DNA): TGCGCCAGCAGCCGGGACAGGGGGCCGACAGATACGCAGTATTTT. It is translated as CASSRDRGPTDTQYF. This chain links TRBV5-1 with TRBJ2-3; 12 bases map to TRBD1. Germline lookup yields CDR1 SGHRS and CDR2 YFSETQ. This CDR3 comprises 15 residues. V lost 4 bases, J lost 3 bases, and 3 bases stayed unmatched.